The entry below describes one T cell receptor beta chain. Its antigen is not identified. The data were taken from a study of post-analysis software for immune sequencing data. TCR beta cDNA libraries included unique molecular identifiers. TCRdb passed the PCR reads through MiXCR, listing each CDR3 protein once. The sample contains about 200,000 distinct CDR3 sequences, over 25% of which appear only once. Study conclusions and caveats: Multiple sclerosis patients had significantly lower normalized Chao1 diversity than controls. Patients showed TRBV5-6, TRBV5-1 and TRBV20-1 among roughly five TRBV segments more frequent than in controls.

CDR3 length: 12 residues. V was pared by 7 bases and J by 7 bases, with 3 bases of the junction left unmatched. Per germline, CDR1 SGHKS and CDR2 YYEKEE (reference sequence). Sequenced sample: blood. The gene calls are TRBV5-5 and TRBJ1-4; 8 nucleotides match TRBD1. This sequence originates from a girl younger than 18 with multiple sclerosis. The CDR3 sequence is CASSTGGEKLFF. Here the CDR3 DNA reads TGTGCCAGCTCTACAGGGGGTGAAAAACTGTTTTTT.